Listed here are 30 T cell receptor beta chains from one sample, sequenced in a study of radiotherapy plus CTLA-4 blockade in lung cancer. Profiling relied on immunoSEQ multiplex PCR, and the TCRdb table lists in-frame clones only, not all of them. This sample has over 60,000 clones, with roughly 87% found just once. The sample was peripheral blood, taken from a patient treated with radiotherapy plus ipilimumab. The receptors here all came from a human donor with non-small cell lung cancer that progressed on radiotherapy plus ipilimumab.

The V and J genes are TRBV5-4 and TRBJ1-3; D gene unclear. Germline-derived CDR1 and CDR2 are SGHNT and YYREEE (reference sequence). The CDR3 runs to 14 residues. The germline V and J ends were trimmed by 3 bases and 4 bases, with 11 bases remaining between them. Written as DNA, the CDR3 is TGTGCCAGCAGCTCCCGCGGGATCGGAAACACCATATATTTT. Translation gives CASSSRGIGNTIYF.

The rearrangement uses TRBV6-1 and TRBJ2-7; no reliable D call. The V end was cut by 2 bases, the J end by 2 bases, with 16 bases between. This CDR3 is 16 amino acids long. Germline loops: CDR1 MNHNS, CDR2 SASEGT. CDR3 in DNA: TGTGCCAGCAGTGAACGCAGATCAATCGGGCCCTACGAGCAGTACGTC. It translates to CASSERRSIGPYEQYV.

CDR3 protein: CASSQEIAGVSSGANVLTF. Written as DNA, the CDR3 is TGCGCCAGCAGCCAAGAAATTGCAGGAGTGAGCTCTGGGGCCAACGTCCTGACTTTC. The chain has TRBV4-1 and TRBJ2-6; D gene ambiguous. V was clipped by 0 bases and J by 0 bases, with 15 bases between them. Germline values: CDR1 MGHRA, CDR2 YSYEKL. This CDR3 region has 19 residues.

The chain uses TRBV9 and TRBJ2-1; possibly TRBD1 for D (6 bases). Germline V CDR1 and CDR2: SGDLS, YYNGEE. This CDR3 contains 14 residues. V gave up 4 bases and J gave up 6 bases, with 14 bases separating them. In nucleotides, the CDR3 is TGTGCCAGCAGCACCACAGGGCCCGGCAATGAGCAGTTCTTC. Amino acids: CASSTTGPGNEQFF.

The chain employs TRBV4-1 and TRBJ2-1, with 9 bases aligning to TRBD1. V gave up 4 bases and J gave up 8 bases; unmatched junction bases: 6. The CDR3 loop spans 14 amino acids. Germline values: CDR1 MGHRA, CDR2 YSYEKL. The CDR3 sequence: CASSLRQGGDEQFF. The CDR3 DNA follows: TGCGCCAGCAGCCTCCGACAGGGGGGCGATGAGCAGTTCTTC.

The genes are TRBV5-1 and TRBJ1-5; a possible D gene is TRBD1 (6 bases). Germline CDR1 reads SGHRS; CDR2 reads YFSETQ. The CDR3 contains 18 residues. V lost 6 bases to trimming and J lost 1 base, with 23 bases between them. CDR3 loop: CASNLGAQGGKSNQPQHF. CDR3 DNA sequence: TGCGCCAGCAACCTTGGGGCACAGGGCGGAAAAAGCAATCAGCCCCAGCATTTT.

The chain combines TRBV6-6 with TRBJ2-1; TRBD1 agrees at 9 bases. Trimming at V came to 5 bases and at J to 2 bases, leaving 4 bases not matched to a gene. CDR3 length equals 15 residues. Germline assignment: CDR1 MNHNY and CDR2 SVGAGI (reference sequence). This CDR3 is CASSRTGDPYNEQFF. In nucleotides, the CDR3 is TGTGCCAGCAGTCGGACAGGGGATCCCTACAATGAGCAGTTCTTC.

This clone was seen a few times. The chain uses TRBV23-1 and TRBJ1-1; 7 bases agree with TRBD1. TRBV23-1 is sorted into the ORF group, with uncertain function. There are 15 residues in the CDR3. The junction had 5 bases not matched to a gene; V was cut back by 0 bases and J by 4 bases. The CDR3 here is CASSQSTGRGTEAFF. The CDR3 bases are TGCGCCAGCAGTCAATCGACAGGGAGGGGCACTGAAGCTTTCTTT.

The chain is built from TRBV29-1 and TRBJ1-4; D is ambiguous. Germline V lookup: CDR1 SQVTM, CDR2 ANQGSEA. CDR3 length: 12 amino acids. V lost 6 bases and J 5 bases, leaving 10 bases between the germline ends. The DNA of the CDR3 is TGCAGCGTGTCCCGAACGAATGAAAAACTGTTTTTT. Amino acids: CSVSRTNEKLFF.

The J gene is TRBJ2-1, the V gene TRBV5-4; tentative D call: TRBD1 (5 bases). Per germline, CDR1 SGHNT and CDR2 YYREEE (reference sequence). The germline V and J ends were trimmed by 7 bases and 5 bases, with 10 bases remaining between them. The CDR3 extends over 12 amino acids. This CDR3 is CASGDRDNEQFF. CDR3 DNA sequence: TGTGCCAGCGGAGACAGAGACAATGAGCAGTTCTTC.

DNA of the CDR3: TGTGCCAGCAGTACCTCGACTTACGAGCAGTACGTC. It codes for CASSTSTYEQYV. This chain connects TRBV28 to TRBJ2-7; no reliable D call. Germline values: CDR1 MDHEN, CDR2 SYDVKM. The CDR3 is 12 amino acids. The V end lost 5 bases, the J end lost 4 bases, and 9 bases lay between the germline ends.

The chain combines TRBV28 with TRBJ1-2; D unclear. There are 12 residues in the CDR3. Germline V CDR1 and CDR2: MDHEN, SYDVKM. Trimming took off 4 bases at V and 3 bases at J, with 6 bases between the two ends. This CDR3 reads CASSSRHYGYTF. Here the CDR3 DNA reads TGTGCCAGCAGTTCCCGACACTATGGCTACACCTTC.

V and J are TRBV7-2 and TRBJ2-7, with 7 positions matching TRBD2. The CDR3 is 14 amino acids. Germline CDR1 SGHTA, CDR2 FQGNSA. The V segment lost 4 bases and the J segment 1 base; nucleotides outside the gene matches: 4. Here the CDR3 reads CASSYGGGSYEQYF. The CDR3 nucleotides are TGTGCCAGCAGCTACGGCGGGGGTTCCTACGAGCAGTACTTC.

The chain uses TRBV4-1 and TRBJ2-1; TRBD2 aligns across 16 bases. The ends lost 4 bases at V and 4 bases at J; junction bases unmatched: 4. The CDR3 is 17 amino acids. Germline CDR1 MGHRA, CDR2 YSYEKL. CDR3 amino acids: CASSPGGLAGGYNEQFF. The CDR3 region has the DNA TGCGCCAGCAGCCCCGGGGGACTAGCGGGAGGGTACAATGAGCAGTTCTTC.

The chain couples TRBV25-1 to TRBJ2-5, with D perhaps TRBD2 (6 bases). CDR1 is MGHDK and CDR2 is SYGVNS in the germline V gene. CDR3 length equals 14 residues. V was clipped by 4 bases and J by 1 base, with 10 bases between them. CDR3 region: CASSGWRGQETQYF. DNA of the CDR3: TGTGCCAGCAGTGGTTGGAGGGGCCAAGAGACCCAGTACTTC.

The chain is built from TRBV7-9 and TRBJ2-1; the D gene is possibly TRBD1 (6 bases). The CDR3 loop spans 16 amino acids. The ends were cut back, 1 base at V and 12 bases at J, with 22 bases in the middle. Germline CDR1 and CDR2: SEHNR and FQNEAQ (reference sequence). The CDR3 loop is CASSLGLWDTGGGQFF. The CDR3 coding sequence is TGTGCCAGCAGCTTAGGCCTCTGGGACACCGGTGGGGGGCAGTTCTTC.

V gene TRBV10-1 combines with J gene TRBJ2-1; D remains ambiguous. The CDR3 runs to 13 residues. Germline V lookup: CDR1 WNHNN, CDR2 SYGVQD (reference sequence). Deletions cut 6 bases from V and 10 bases from J, with 16 bases between. The CDR3 nucleotides read TGCGCCAGCAGCCCTGGAATGCTATGGGAGCAGTTCTTC. Protein product: CASSPGMLWEQFF.

The J gene is TRBJ2-2, the V gene TRBV7-8; 9 bases align to TRBD2. Per germline, CDR1 SGHVS and CDR2 FQNEAQ. V trimming: 5 bases; J trimming: 4 bases; junction bases outside the gene matches: 17. The CDR3 extends over 19 amino acids. The CDR3, as DNA: TGTGCCAGCAGCCGAGGGACCCAGGGGCTAGCGGGAAGCACCGGGGAGCTGTTTTTT. This encodes CASSRGTQGLAGSTGELFF.

The chain couples TRBV29-1 to TRBJ1-5, with 7 bases aligning to TRBD1. V lost 6 bases and J lost 2; bases outside the gene matches: 7. The CDR3 is 14 residues long. Germline assignment: CDR1 SQVTM and CDR2 ANQGSEA. The CDR3 loop reads CSVANRGRNQPQHF. For the CDR3, the DNA is TGCAGCGTCGCAAACAGGGGCCGCAATCAGCCCCAGCATTTT.

The chain is built from TRBV7-2 and TRBJ2-2; D is possibly TRBD1 (6 bases). The CDR3 contains 15 residues. The germline V and J ends were trimmed by 5 bases and 0 bases, with 10 bases remaining between them. Germline CDR1 SGHTA, CDR2 FQGNSA. The DNA for the CDR3 is TGTGCCAGCAGCAGAACAGGGTCGAACACCGGGGAGCTGTTTTTT. This encodes CASSRTGSNTGELFF. Using reference TRBV7-2 and TRBJ2-2 for the parts outside the CDR3, the full variable domain is GAGVSQSPSNKVTEKGKDVELRCDPISGHTALYWYRQSLGQGLEFLIYFQGNSAPDKSGLPSDRFSAERTGGSVSTLTIQRTQQEDSAVYLCASSRTGSNTGELFFGEGSRLTVL.

The chain links TRBV4-1 to TRBJ2-7; a possible D gene is TRBD2 (5 bases). Germline CDR1 reads MGHRA; CDR2 reads YSYEKL. The CDR3 is made up of 16 amino acids. The V end lost 0 bases, the J end lost 4 bases, and 16 bases lay between the germline ends. CDR3 bases: TGCGCCAGCAGCCAAGAGGAGTACGGCGGGCAATACGAGCAGTACTTC. Translated: CASSQEEYGGQYEQYF.

The chain links TRBV28 to TRBJ1-2; TRBD1 matches 7 bases. Germline values: CDR1 MDHEN, CDR2 SYDVKM. With V trimmed by 3 bases and J by 8 bases, 12 bases remained unmatched. The CDR3 consists of 15 residues. In DNA, the CDR3 is TGTGCCAGCAGTTTTGCCGGGACAGTAATAGGAGGCTACACCTTC. Encoded protein: CASSFAGTVIGGYTF.

The genes are TRBV9 and TRBJ2-7, with TRBD2 matching over 15 bases. CDR1 and CDR2 (germline): SGDLS, YYNGEE. The CDR3 contains 16 residues. V shed 0 bases, J shed 7 bases, and the junction held 5 bases outside the gene matches. The DNA for the CDR3 is TGTGCCAGCAGCGTAGTCGGGACTAGCGGGAGGTGGGAGCAGTACGTC. This encodes CASSVVGTSGRWEQYV.

The chain is built from TRBV5-1 and TRBJ2-3; D not resolved. The CDR3 runs 13 residues. In germline, CDR1 is SGHRS, CDR2 YFSETQ. Trimming removed 1 base at V and 1 base at J, with 4 bases between. The CDR3 is CASSLTGTDTQYF. The CDR3 bases are TGCGCCAGCAGCTTGACTGGCACAGATACGCAGTATTTT.

The CDR3: CASSGQRAGAFF. Here the CDR3 DNA reads TGTGCCAGCAGTGGACAGCGGGCTGGTGCTTTCTTT. The chain employs TRBV2 and TRBJ1-1; possible D gene TRBD1, 5 bases. This CDR3 is built from 12 residues. Germline CDR1 reads SNHLY; CDR2 reads FYNNEI. V lost 4 bases to trimming and J lost 11 bases, with 14 bases between them.

This sequence joins TRBV18 and TRBJ2-1; TRBD2 aligns across 13 bases. The V and J ends lost 4 bases and 8 bases, in that order; junction bases with no gene match: 8. The length of the CDR3 is 16 residues. Germline V gene sequence: CDR1 KGHSH, CDR2 LQKENI. The CDR3 loop is CASSLRTSGSGDEQFF. Here the CDR3 DNA reads TGTGCCAGCTCACTTCGGACTAGCGGGAGTGGGGATGAGCAGTTCTTC.

The chain joins TRBV27 to TRBJ2-1; D remains unclear. Germline CDR1 is MNHEY and CDR2 is SMNVEV (reference sequence). This CDR3 contains 13 residues. Trimming left V 6 bases short and J 8 bases short, with 14 bases between. The DNA for the CDR3 is TGTGCCAGCAGGCCCCATTCGGTCCATGAGCAGTTCTTC. This sequence encodes CASRPHSVHEQFF.

This sequence joins TRBV28 and TRBJ1-2; perhaps TRBD1 as D (5 bases). Germline CDR1 and CDR2: MDHEN and SYDVKM. The CDR3 has 13 amino acids. Deletions cut 5 bases from V and 4 bases from J, with 11 bases between. In DNA form, the CDR3 reads TGTGCCAGCAGTCCCTTGGGGGGCTATGGCTACACCTTC. This codes for CASSPLGGYGYTF.

This clone showed up just a few times. The chain has TRBV19 and TRBJ2-1; TRBD2 might be the D (5 bases). With 10 bases removed from V and 6 bases from J, the gap between germline ends came to 16 bases. This CDR3 region has 13 residues. Germline V gene data show CDR1 as LNHDA and CDR2 as SQIVND (reference sequence). The CDR3: CATRPRVGNEQFF. In nucleotides, the CDR3 is TGTGCCACCAGGCCGAGGGTTGGCAATGAGCAGTTCTTC.

The J gene is TRBJ2-1, the V gene TRBV5-1; possibly TRBD1 for D (6 bases). The germline V gene encodes CDR1 SGHRS and CDR2 YFSETQ. V lost 4 bases, J lost 1 base, and 12 bases lay in between. The CDR3 has 15 amino acids. The CDR3 region is CASSPAGVSYNEQFF. The CDR3 region has the DNA TGCGCCAGCAGCCCCGCAGGGGTATCCTACAATGAGCAGTTCTTC. The full variable domain, completed using reference TRBV5-1 and TRBJ2-1, is KAGVTQTPRYLIKTRGQQVTLSCSPISGHRSVSWYQQTPGQGLQFLFEYFSETQRNKGNFPGRFSGRQFSNSRSEMNVSTLELGDSALYLCASSPAGVSYNEQFFGPGTRLTVL.